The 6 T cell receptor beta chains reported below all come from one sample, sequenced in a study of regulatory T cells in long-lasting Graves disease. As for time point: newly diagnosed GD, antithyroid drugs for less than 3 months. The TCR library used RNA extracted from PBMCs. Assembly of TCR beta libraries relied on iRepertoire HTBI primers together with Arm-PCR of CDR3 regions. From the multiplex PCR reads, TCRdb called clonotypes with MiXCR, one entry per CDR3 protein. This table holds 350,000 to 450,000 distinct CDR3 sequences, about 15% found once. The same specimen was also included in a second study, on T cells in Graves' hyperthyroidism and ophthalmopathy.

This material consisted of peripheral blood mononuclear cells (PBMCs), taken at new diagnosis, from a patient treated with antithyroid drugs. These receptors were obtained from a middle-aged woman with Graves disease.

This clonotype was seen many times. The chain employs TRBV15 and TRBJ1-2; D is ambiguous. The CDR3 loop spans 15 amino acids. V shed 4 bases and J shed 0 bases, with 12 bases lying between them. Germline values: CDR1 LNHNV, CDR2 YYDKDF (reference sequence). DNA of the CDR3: TGTGCCACCAGCAACGGTCCCGGGGCTAACTATGGCTACACCTTC. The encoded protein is CATSNGPGANYGYTF.

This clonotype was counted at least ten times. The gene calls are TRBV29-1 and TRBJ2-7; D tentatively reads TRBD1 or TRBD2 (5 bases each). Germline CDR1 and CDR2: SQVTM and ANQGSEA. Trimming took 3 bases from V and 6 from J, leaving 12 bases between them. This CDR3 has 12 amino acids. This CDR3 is CSVDRQGAEQYF. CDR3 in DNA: TGCAGCGTTGATCGGCAGGGAGCCGAGCAGTACTTC.

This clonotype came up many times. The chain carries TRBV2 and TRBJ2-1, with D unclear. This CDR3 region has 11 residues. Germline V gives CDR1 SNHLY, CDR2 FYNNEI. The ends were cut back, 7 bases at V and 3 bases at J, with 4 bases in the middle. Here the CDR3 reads CASMNYNEQFF. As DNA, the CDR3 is TGTGCCAGCATGAACTACAATGAGCAGTTCTTC.

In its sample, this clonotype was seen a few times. CDR3 protein: CSASPGAGGGYTF. The DNA for the CDR3 is TGCAGTGCTAGCCCGGGGGCAGGGGGCGGCTACACCTTC. The chain uses TRBV20-1 and TRBJ1-2; 8 bases line up with TRBD1. Germline CDR1 reads DFQATT; CDR2 reads SNEGSKA (reference sequence). CDR3 length: 13 amino acids. J was trimmed by 8 bases and V by 3 bases; bases with no gene match: 8.

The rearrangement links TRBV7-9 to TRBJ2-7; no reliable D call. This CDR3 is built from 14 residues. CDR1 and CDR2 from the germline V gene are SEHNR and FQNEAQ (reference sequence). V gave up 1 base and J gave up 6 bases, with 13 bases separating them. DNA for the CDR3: TGTGCCAGCAGCTTAGATAGTAGGAAGGGCGAGCAGTACTTC. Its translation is CASSLDSRKGEQYF.

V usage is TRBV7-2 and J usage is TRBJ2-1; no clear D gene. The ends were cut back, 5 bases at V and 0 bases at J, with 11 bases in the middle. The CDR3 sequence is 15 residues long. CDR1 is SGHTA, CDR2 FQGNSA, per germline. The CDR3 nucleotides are TGTGCCAGCAGCGACGACGGTAGCTCCTACAATGAGCAGTTCTTC. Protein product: CASSDDGSSYNEQFF.